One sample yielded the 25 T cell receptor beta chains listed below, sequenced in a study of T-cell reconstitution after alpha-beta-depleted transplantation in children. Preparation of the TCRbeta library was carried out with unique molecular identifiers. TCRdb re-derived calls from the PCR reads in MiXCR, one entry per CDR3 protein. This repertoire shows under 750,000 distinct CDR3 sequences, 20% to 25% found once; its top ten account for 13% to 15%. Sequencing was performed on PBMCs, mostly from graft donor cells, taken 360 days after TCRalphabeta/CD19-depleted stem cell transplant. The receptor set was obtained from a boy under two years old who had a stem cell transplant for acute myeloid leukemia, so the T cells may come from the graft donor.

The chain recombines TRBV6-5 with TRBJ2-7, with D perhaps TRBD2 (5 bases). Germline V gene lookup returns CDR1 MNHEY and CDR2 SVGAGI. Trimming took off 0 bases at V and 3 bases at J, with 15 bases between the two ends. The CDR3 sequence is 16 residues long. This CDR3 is CASSYSIGSGDYEQYF. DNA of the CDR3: TGTGCCAGCAGTTACTCGATCGGCAGCGGCGACTACGAGCAGTACTTC.

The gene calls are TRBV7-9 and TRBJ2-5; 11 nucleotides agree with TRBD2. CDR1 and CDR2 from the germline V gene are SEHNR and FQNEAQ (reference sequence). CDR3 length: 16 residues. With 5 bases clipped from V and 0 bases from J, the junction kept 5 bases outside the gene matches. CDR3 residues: CASSRRLAGYQETQYF. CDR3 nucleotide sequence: TGTGCCAGCAGCCGCCGACTAGCGGGGTACCAAGAGACCCAGTACTTC.

The DNA of the CDR3 is TGTGCCAGCAGTGTATCCTGGACGTCTACCGGGGAGCTGTTTTTT. Translated, it gives CASSVSWTSTGELFF. The J gene is TRBJ2-2, the V gene TRBV2; no definite D call. Germline V gives CDR1 SNHLY, CDR2 FYNNEI. V lost 4 bases and J 5 bases, leaving 14 bases between the germline ends. This CDR3 has 15 residues.

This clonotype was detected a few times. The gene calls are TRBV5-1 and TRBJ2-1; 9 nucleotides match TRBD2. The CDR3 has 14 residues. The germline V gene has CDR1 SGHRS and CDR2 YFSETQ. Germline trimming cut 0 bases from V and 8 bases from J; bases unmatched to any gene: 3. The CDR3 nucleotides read TGCGCCAGCAGCTTGGGACTAGCGGTCGATGAGCAGTTCTTC. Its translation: CASSLGLAVDEQFF.

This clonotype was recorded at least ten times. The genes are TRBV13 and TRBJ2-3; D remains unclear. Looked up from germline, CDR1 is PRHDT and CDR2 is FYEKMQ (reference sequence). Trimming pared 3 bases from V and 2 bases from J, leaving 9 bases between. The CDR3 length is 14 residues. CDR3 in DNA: TGTGCCAGCAGCTTGACCATCAACACAGATACGCAGTATTTT. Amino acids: CASSLTINTDTQYF.

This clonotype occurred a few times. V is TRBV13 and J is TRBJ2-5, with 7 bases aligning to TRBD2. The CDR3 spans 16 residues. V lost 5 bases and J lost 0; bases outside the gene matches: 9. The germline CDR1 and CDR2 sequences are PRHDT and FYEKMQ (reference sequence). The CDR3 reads CASSHTGLQYQETQYF. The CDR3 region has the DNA TGTGCCAGCAGCCATACGGGACTACAGTACCAAGAGACCCAGTACTTC.

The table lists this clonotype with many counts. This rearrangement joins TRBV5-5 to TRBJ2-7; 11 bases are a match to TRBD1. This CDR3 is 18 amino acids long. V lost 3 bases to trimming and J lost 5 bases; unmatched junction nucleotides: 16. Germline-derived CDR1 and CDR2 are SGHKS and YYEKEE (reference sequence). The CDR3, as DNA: TGTGCCAGCAGCTGGAGAAACGGACAGGGGGCTGGAAGGAACGAGCAGTACTTC. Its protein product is CASSWRNGQGAGRNEQYF.

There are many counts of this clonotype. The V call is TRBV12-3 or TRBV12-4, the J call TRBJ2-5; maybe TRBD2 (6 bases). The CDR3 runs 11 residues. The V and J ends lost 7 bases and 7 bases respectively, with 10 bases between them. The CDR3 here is CASKGGGTQYF. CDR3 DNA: TGTGCCAGCAAGGGAGGCGGGACCCAGTACTTC.

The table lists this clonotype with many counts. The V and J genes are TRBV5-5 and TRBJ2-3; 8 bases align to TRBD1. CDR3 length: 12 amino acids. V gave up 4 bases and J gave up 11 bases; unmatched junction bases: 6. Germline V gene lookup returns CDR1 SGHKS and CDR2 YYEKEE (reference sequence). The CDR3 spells CASSLGQVVQYF. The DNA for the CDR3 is TGTGCCAGCAGCCTGGGACAGGTGGTGCAGTATTTT.

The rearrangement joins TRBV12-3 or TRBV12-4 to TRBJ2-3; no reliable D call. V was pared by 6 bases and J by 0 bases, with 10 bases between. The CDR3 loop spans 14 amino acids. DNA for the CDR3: TGTGCCAGCAGCCGAGAGAGTAGCACAGATACGCAGTATTTT. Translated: CASSRESSTDTQYF.

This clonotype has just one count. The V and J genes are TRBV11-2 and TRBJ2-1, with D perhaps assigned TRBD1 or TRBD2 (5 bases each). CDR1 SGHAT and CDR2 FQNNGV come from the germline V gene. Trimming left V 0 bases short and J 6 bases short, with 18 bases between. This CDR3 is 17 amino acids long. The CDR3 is CASSLDRDGPISNEQFF. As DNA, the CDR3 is TGTGCCAGCAGCTTAGATCGGGACGGTCCCATTAGCAATGAGCAGTTCTTC.

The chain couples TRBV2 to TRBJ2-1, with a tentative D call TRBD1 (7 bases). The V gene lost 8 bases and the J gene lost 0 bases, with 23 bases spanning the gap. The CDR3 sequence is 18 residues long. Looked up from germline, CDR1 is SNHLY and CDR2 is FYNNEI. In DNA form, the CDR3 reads TGTGCCAGCTGGTCCCAGGGAGGATCAGGGGGCTCCTACAATGAGCAGTTCTTC. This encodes CASWSQGGSGGSYNEQFF.

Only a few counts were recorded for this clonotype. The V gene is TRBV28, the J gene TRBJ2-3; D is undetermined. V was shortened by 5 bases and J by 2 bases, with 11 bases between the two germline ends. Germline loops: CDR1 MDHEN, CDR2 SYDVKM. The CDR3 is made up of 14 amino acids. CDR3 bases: TGTGCCAGCAGTCTGCAGAGCTACACAGATACGCAGTATTTT. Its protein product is CASSLQSYTDTQYF. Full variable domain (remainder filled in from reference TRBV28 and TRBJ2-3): DVKVTQSSRYLVKRTGEKVFLECVQDMDHENMFWYRQDPGLGLRLIYFSYDVKMKEKGDIPEGYSVSREKKERFSLILESASTNQTSMYLCASSLQSYTDTQYFGPGTRLTVL.

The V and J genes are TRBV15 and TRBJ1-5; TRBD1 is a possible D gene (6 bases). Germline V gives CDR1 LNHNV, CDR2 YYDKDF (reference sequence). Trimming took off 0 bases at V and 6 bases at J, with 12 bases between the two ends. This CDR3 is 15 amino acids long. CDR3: CATSRDYGGGQPQHF. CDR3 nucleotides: TGTGCCACCAGCAGAGATTACGGGGGCGGTCAGCCCCAGCATTTT.

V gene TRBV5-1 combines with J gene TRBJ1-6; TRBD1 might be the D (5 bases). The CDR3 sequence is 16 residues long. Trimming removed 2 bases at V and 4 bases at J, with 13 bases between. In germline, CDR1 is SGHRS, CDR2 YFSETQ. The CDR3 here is CASSFSEGRYNSPLHF. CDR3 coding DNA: TGCGCCAGCAGCTTTTCGGAGGGACGGTATAATTCACCCCTCCACTTT.

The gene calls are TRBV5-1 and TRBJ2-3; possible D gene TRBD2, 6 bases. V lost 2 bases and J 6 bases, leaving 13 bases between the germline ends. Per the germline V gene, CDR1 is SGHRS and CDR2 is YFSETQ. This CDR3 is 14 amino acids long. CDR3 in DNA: TGCGCCAGCAGCTTATCGGGAAGCGGGGATACGCAGTATTTT. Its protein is CASSLSGSGDTQYF.

The CDR3 sequence is CASSPLGGPQRGTQYF. CDR3 sequence (DNA): TGTGCCAGCTCACCTCTGGGGGGGCCCCAGCGTGGGACGCAGTATTTT. V gene TRBV18 combines with J gene TRBJ2-3; a possible D gene is TRBD2 (7 bases). The germline V gene has CDR1 KGHSH and CDR2 LQKENI. V was cut by 3 bases and J by 9 bases, with 22 bases left in between. The length of the CDR3 is 16 residues.

Here the CDR3 reads CASSWGGWSVGSNIQYF. DNA for the CDR3: TGTGCCAGCAGTTGGGGGGGATGGAGTGTGGGTTCGAACATTCAGTACTTC. The chain is built from TRBV12-3 or TRBV12-4 and TRBJ2-4, with 7 bases matching TRBD2. V dropped 4 bases and J dropped 7; count of bases not matched to a gene: 16. The CDR3 is 17 residues long.

In DNA form, the CDR3 reads TGCAGCGTTGAATGGGGGTCCTACAATGAGCAGTTCTTC. This encodes CSVEWGSYNEQFF. The chain links TRBV29-1 to TRBJ2-1; either TRBD1 or TRBD2 may fit D (5 bases each). V dropped 2 bases and J dropped 1 base, with 6 bases sitting between them. The CDR3 runs 13 residues. Per germline, CDR1 SQVTM and CDR2 ANQGSEA.

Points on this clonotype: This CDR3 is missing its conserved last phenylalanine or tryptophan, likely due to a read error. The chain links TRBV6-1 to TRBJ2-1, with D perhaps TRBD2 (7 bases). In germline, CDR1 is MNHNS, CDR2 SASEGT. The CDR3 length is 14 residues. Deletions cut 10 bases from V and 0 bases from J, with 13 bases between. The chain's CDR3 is CATQGGASYNEQFL. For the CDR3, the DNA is TGTGCCACGCAAGGGGGGGCCTCCTACAATGAGCAGTTCCTC.

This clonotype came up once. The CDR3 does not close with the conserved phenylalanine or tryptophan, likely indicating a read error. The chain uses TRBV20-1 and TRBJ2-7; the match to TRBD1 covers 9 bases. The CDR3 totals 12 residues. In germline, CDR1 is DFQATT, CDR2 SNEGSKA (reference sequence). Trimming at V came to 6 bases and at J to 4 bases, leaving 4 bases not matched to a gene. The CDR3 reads CSAGQGRYEQYD. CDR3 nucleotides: TGCAGTGCAGGACAGGGGAGATACGAGCAGTACGAC.

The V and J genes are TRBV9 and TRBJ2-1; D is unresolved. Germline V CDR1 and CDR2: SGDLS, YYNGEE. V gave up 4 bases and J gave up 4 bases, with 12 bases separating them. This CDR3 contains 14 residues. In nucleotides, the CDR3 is TGTGCCAGCAGCCCTCTAACCTCTTACAATGAGCAGTTCTTC. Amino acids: CASSPLTSYNEQFF.

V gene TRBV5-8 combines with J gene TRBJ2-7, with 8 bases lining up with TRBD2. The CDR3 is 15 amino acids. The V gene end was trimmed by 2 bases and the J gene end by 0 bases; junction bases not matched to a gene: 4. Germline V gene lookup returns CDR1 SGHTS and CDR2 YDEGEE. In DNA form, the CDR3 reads TGTGCCAGCAGCTTTAGCGGGGTGAGCTCCTACGAGCAGTACTTC. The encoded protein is CASSFSGVSSYEQYF.

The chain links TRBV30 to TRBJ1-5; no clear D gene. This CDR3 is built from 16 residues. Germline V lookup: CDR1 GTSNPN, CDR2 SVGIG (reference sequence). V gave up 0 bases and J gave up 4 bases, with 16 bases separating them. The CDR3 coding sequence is TGTGCCTGGAGTGTATCTGCTGGTCCGGCAAATCAGCCCCAGCATTTT. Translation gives CAWSVSAGPANQPQHF.

Here the CDR3 reads CSASGQRKDGYTF. As DNA, the CDR3 is TGCAGTGCTTCGGGACAGAGAAAAGATGGCTACACCTTC. The chain combines TRBV20-1 with TRBJ1-2, with 7 bases that match TRBD1. The CDR3 spans 13 residues. The V gene end was trimmed by 5 bases and the J gene end by 6 bases; junction bases not matched to a gene: 9. The germline CDR1 and CDR2 sequences are DFQATT and SNEGSKA (reference sequence).